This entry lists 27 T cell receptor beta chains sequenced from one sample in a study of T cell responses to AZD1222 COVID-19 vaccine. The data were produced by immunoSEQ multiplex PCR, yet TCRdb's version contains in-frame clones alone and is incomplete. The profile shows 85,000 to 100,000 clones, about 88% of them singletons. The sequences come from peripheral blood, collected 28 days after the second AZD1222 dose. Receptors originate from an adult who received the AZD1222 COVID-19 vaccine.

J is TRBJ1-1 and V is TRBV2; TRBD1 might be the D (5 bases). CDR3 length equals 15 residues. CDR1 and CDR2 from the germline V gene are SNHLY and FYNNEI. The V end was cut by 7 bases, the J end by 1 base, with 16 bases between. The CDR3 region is CASKWAGRENTEAFF. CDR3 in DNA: TGTGCCAGCAAATGGGCTGGCAGGGAGAACACTGAAGCTTTCTTT.

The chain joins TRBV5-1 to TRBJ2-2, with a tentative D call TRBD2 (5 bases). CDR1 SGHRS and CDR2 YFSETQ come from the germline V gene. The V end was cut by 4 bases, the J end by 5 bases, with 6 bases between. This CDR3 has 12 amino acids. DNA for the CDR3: TGCGCCAGCAGCCCGGGGACCGGGGAGCTGTTTTTT. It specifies CASSPGTGELFF.

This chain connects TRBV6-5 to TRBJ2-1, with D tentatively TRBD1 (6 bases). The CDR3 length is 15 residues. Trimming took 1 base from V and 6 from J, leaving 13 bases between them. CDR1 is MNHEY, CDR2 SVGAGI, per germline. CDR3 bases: TGTGCCAGCAGTTACTTGGGGGCAGGCGGCAATGAGCAGTTCTTC. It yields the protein CASSYLGAGGNEQFF.

CDR3 coding DNA: TGCGCCAGCAGCCAAGGAGGGATGGGCTACACCTTC. Translated: CASSQGGMGYTF. The chain combines TRBV4-1 with TRBJ1-2; D not certain. V was clipped by 1 base and J by 8 bases, with 8 bases between them. The length of the CDR3 is 12 residues. CDR1 MGHRA and CDR2 YSYEKL come from the germline V gene.

CDR3 protein: CASSQRQGLTDTQYF. The CDR3 bases are TGTGCCAGCAGCCAAAGACAGGGATTGACAGATACGCAGTATTTT. The chain couples TRBV9 to TRBJ2-3, with 7 nucleotides matching TRBD1. With V trimmed by 4 bases and J by 3 bases, 8 bases remained unmatched. CDR1 and CDR2 (germline): SGDLS, YYNGEE. This CDR3 contains 15 residues.

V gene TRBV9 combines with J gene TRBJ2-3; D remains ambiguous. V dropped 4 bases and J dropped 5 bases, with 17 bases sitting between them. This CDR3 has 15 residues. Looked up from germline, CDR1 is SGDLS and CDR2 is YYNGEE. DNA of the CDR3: TGTGCCAGCAGCCGCCAAGGGATAGCTGGAGATACGCAGTATTTT. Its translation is CASSRQGIAGDTQYF.

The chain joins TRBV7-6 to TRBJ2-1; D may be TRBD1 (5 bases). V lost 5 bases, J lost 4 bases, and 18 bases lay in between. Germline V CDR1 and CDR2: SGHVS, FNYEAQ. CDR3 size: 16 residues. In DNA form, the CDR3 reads TGTGCCAGCAGCCCATTCGGGCAGGGAATTTACAATGAGCAGTTCTTC. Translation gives CASSPFGQGIYNEQFF. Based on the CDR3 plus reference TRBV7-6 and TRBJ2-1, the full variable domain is GAGVSQSPRYKVTKRGQDVALRCDPISGHVSLYWYRQALGQGPEFLTYFNYEAQQDKSGLPNDRFSAERPEGSISTLTIQRTEQRDSAMYRCASSPFGQGIYNEQFFGPGTRLTVL.

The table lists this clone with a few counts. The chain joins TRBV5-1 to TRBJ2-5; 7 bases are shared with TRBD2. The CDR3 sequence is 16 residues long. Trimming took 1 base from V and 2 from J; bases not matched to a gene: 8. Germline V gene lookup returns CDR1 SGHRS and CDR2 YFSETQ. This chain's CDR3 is CASSLSPRTRQETQYF. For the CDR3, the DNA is TGCGCCAGCAGCTTGTCCCCCAGGACTAGACAAGAGACCCAGTACTTC.

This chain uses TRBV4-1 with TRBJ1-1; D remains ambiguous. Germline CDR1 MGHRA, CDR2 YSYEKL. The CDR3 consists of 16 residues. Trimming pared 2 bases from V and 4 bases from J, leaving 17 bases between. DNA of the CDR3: TGCGCCAGCAGCCAAAGGCAGGCGCCCGCTGGCACTGAAGCTTTCTTT. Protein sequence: CASSQRQAPAGTEAFF.

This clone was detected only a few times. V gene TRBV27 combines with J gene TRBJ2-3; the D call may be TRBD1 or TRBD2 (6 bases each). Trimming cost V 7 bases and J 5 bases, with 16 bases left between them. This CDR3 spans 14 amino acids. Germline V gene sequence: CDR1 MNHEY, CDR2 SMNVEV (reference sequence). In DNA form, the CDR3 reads TGTGCCAGCAAAGTTGAAGGGGGGAGAGATACGCAGTATTTT. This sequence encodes CASKVEGGRDTQYF.

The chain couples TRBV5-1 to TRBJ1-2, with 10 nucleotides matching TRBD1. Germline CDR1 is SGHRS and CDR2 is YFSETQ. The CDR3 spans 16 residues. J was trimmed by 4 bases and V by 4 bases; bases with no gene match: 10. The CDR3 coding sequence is TGCGCCAGCAGCCAAGGGACAGGGGATAAGGGCTATGGCTACACCTTC. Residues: CASSQGTGDKGYGYTF. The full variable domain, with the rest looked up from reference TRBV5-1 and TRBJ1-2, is KAGVTQTPRYLIKTRGQQVTLSCSPISGHRSVSWYQQTPGQGLQFLFEYFSETQRNKGNFPGRFSGRQFSNSRSEMNVSTLELGDSALYLCASSQGTGDKGYGYTFGSGTRLTVV.

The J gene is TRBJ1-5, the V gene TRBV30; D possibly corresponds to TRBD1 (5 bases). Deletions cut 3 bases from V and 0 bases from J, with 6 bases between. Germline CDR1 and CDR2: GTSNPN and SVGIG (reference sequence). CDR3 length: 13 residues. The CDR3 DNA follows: TGTGCCTGGAGAGGGACTAGCAATCAGCCCCAGCATTTT. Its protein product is CAWRGTSNQPQHF.

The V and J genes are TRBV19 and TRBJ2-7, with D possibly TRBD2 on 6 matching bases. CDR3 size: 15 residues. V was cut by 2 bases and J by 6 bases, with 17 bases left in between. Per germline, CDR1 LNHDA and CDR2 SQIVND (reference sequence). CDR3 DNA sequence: TGTGCCAGTAGTATACTCGGAGGGGCTAAACTCGAGCAGTACTTC. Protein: CASSILGGAKLEQYF.

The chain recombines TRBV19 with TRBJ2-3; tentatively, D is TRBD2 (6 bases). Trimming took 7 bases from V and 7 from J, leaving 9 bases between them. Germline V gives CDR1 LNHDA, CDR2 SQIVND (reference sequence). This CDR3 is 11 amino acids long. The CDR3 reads CASIRGNTQYF. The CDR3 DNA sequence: TGTGCCAGTATCCGGGGGAATACGCAGTATTTT.

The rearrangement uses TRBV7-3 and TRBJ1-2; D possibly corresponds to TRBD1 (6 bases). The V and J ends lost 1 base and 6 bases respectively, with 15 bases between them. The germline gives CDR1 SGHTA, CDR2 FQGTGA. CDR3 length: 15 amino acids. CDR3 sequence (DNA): TGTGCCAGCAGCTTAATGGGGGCGCTGGGGAATGGCTACACCTTC. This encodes CASSLMGALGNGYTF.

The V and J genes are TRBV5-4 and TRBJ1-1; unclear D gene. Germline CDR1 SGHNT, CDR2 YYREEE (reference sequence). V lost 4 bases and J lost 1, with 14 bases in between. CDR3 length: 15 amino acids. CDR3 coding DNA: TGTGCCAGCAGCCCGGCCCGGACTTCGAACACTGAAGCTTTCTTT. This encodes CASSPARTSNTEAFF.

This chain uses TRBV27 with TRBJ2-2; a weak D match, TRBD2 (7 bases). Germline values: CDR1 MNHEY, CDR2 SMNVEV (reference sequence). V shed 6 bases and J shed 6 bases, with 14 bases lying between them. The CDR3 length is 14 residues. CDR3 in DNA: TGTGCCAGCAGGAAGGGGGGGGCGGCCGGGGAGCTGTTTTTT. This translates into CASRKGGAAGELFF.

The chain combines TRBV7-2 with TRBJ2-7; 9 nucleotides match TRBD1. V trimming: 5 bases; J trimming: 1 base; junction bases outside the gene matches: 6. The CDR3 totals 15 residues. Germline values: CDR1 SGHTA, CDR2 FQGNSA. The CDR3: CASSPGGTGSYEQYF. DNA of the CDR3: TGTGCCAGCAGCCCAGGAGGGACAGGGTCCTACGAGCAGTACTTC.

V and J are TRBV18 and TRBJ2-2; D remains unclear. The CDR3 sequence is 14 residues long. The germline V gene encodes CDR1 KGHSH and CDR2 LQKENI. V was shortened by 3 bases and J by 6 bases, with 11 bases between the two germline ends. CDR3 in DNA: TGTGCCAGCTCACCGCCTAGATCGGCCGGGGAGCTGTTTTTT. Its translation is CASSPPRSAGELFF.

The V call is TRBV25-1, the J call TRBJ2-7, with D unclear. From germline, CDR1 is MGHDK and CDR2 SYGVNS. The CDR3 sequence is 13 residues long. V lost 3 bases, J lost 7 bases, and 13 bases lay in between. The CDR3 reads CASSEGLTDEQYF. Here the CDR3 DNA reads TGTGCCAGCAGTGAGGGTTTGACGGATGAGCAGTACTTC.

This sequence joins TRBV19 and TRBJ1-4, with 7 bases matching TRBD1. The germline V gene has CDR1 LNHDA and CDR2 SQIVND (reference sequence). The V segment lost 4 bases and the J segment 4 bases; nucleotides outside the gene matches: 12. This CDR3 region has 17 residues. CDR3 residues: CASSTLLTGPINEKLFF. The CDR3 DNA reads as TGTGCCAGTAGTACCTTACTGACAGGGCCAATTAATGAAAAACTGTTTTTT.

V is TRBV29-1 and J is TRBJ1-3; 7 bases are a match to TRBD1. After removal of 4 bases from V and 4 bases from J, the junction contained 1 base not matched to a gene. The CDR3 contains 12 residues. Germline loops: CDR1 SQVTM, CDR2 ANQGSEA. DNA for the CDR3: TGCAGCGTTGGGGACAGCGGAAACACCATATATTTT. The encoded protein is CSVGDSGNTIYF. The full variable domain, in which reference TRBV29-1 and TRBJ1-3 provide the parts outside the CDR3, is SAVISQKPSRDICQRGTSLTIQCQVDSQVTMMFWYRQQPGQSLTLIATANQGSEATYESGFVIDKFPISRPNLTFSTLTVSNMSPEDSSIYLCSVGDSGNTIYFGEGSWLTVV.

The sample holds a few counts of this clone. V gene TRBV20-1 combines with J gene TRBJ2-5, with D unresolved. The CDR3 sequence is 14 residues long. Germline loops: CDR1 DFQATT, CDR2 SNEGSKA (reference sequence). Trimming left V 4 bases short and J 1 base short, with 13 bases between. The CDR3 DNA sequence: TGCAGTGCTACTGACTCGATCCTCCAAGAGACCCAGTACTTC. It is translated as CSATDSILQETQYF.

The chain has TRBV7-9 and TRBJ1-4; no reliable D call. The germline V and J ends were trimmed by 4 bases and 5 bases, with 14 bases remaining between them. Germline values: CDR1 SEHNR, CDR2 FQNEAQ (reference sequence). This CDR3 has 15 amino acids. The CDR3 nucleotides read TGTGCCAGCAGCTGGCGGGAAGCAGAGAATGAAAAACTGTTTTTT. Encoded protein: CASSWREAENEKLFF.

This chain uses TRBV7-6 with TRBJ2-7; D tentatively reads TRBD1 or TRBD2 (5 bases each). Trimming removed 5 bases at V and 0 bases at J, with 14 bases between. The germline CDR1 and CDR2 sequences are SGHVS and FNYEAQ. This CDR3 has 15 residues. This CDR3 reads CASSPQEGSSYEQYF. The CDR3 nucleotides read TGTGCCAGCAGCCCCCAAGAGGGGAGCTCCTACGAGCAGTACTTC.

CDR3 nucleotides: TGTGCCAGCAGTGAGGGGTCCCGCTTCTATGGCTACACCTTC. Amino acids: CASSEGSRFYGYTF. The gene calls are TRBV2 and TRBJ1-2; D not resolved. Looked up from germline, CDR1 is SNHLY and CDR2 is FYNNEI. CDR3 size: 14 residues. Trimming shortened V by 3 bases and J by 4 bases, and 12 bases separated the two germline ends.

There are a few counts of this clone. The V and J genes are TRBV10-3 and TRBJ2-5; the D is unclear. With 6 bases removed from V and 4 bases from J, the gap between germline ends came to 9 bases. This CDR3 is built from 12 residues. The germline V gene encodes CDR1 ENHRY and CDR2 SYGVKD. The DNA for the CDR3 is TGTGCCATCAGCCGGAAGGGAGAGACCCAGTACTTC. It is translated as CAISRKGETQYF.